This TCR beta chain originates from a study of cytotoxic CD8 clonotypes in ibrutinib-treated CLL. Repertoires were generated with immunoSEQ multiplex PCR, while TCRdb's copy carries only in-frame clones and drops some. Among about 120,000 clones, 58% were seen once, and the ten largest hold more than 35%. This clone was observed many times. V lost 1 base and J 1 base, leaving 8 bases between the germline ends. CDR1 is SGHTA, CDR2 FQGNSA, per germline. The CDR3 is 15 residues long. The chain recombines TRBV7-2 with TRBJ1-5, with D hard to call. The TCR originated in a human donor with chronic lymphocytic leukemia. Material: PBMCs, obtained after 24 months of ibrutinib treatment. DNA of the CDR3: TGTGCCAGCAGCTTAGATTTGCAGAGCAATCAGCCCCAGCATTTT. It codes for CASSLDLQSNQPQHF.